This TCR beta chain was sequenced for a study of cytomegalovirus exposure and HLA in healthy donors. General observations from the study: Donors belonging to an Asian-associated ancestry cluster reportedly showed fewer N-insertions in productive TCRs than the approximately 670-donor mean, according to what a later analysis found. It was reportedly the case that the classifier diagnosed cytomegalovirus status with high specificity and sensitivity.

PCR employed 60 Vbeta and 13 Jbeta primers. Sequencing used immunoSEQ multiplex PCR; TCRdb keeps in-frame clones, though not all of them. This table has 110,000 to 150,000 clones, approximately 81% appearing once. Details on this clone: Its antigen remains unknown.

Germline CDR1 and CDR2: LGHNA and YNFKEQ. V lost 0 bases to trimming and J lost 5 bases, with 19 bases between them. The CDR3 consists of 17 residues. The TCR sequence derives from a woman aged 40 to 49 in good health and CMV-seropositive. The source material was PBMCs. The rearrangement links TRBV4-2 to TRBJ1-2; D gene uncertain. The CDR3 sequence: CASSQDRAPRESYGYTF. DNA of the CDR3: TGTGCCAGCAGCCAAGATCGGGCCCCGAGGGAATCTTATGGCTACACCTTC.